This TCR beta chain appears in the sequencing data of a study of T cells in Graves' hyperthyroidism and ophthalmopathy. Study outcomes and limitations: Researchers report that a 13 V-J model separated ophthalmopathy from stable hyperthyroidism. Most clonotypes expanded in thyroid above 0.001 were likewise present in blood.

Amplification yielded TCR beta CDR3 regions, with RNA transcripts as the source. The HTBI set primed first-round TCR CDR3 RT-PCR. TCRdb independently ran MiXCR on the multiplex PCR reads; one entry per CDR3 protein. The top ten hold around a third of the sample, which has about 640,000 distinct CDR3 sequences, around 21% seen once. Ten or more counts support this clonotype. What it recognizes is unknown. Individuals with ophthalmopathy presented a Clinical Activity Score of at least 3, a NOSPECS grade of at least 4 and a duration under 3 months. On the basis of clinical symptoms, serum thyroxine and TRAb, thyroid ultrasound and orbital computed tomography, diagnoses were made. This CDR3 has 14 amino acids. From germline, CDR1 is PRHDT and CDR2 FYEKMQ (reference sequence). J was trimmed by 5 bases and V by 5 bases; bases with no gene match: 7.

The source is a man between 25 and 39 years old with Graves' ophthalmopathy. The sample was blood. The chain links TRBV13 to TRBJ2-7; TRBD2 matches at 9 bases. In DNA form, the CDR3 reads TGTGCCAGCAGCAATAGCGGGAGCTTGGACGAGCAGTACTTC. Translating gives CASSNSGSLDEQYF.